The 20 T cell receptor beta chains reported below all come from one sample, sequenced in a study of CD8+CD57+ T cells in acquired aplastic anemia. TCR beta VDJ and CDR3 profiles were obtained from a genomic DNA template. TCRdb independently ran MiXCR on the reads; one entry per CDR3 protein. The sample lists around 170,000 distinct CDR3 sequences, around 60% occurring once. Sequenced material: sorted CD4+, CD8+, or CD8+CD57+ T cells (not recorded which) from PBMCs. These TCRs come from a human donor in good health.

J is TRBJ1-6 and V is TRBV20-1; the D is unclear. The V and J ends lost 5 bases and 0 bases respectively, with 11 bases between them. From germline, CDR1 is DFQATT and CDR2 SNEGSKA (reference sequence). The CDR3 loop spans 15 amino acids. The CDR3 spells CSALDRSSYNSPLHF. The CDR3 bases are TGCAGTGCTCTAGACCGGAGCTCCTATAATTCACCCCTCCACTTT.

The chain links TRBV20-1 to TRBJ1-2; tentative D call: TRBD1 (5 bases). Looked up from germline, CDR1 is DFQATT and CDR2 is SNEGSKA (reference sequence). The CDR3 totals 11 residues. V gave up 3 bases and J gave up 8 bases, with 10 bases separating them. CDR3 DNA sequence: TGCAGTGCTAGTTCCCCAGGGGGCTACACCTTC. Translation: CSASSPGGYTF.

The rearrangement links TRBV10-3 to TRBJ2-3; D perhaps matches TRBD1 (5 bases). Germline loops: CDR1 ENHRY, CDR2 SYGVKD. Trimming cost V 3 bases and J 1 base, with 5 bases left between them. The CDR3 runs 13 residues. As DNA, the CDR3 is TGTGCCATCAGTGACAGGGGCACAGATACGCAGTATTTT. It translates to CAISDRGTDTQYF.

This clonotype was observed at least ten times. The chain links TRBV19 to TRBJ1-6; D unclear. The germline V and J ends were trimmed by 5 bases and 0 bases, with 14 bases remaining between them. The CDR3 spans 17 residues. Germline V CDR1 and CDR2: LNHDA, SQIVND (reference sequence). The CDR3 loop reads CASSWTVFSSYNSPLHF. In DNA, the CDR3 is TGTGCCAGTAGTTGGACCGTTTTTAGCTCCTATAATTCACCCCTCCACTTT.

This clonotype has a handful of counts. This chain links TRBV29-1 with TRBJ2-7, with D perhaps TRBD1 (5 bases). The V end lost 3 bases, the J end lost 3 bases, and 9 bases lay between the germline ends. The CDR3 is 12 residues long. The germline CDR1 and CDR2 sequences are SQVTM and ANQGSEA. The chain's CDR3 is CSVEGQSYEQYF. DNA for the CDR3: TGCAGCGTTGAGGGGCAGAGCTACGAGCAGTACTTC.

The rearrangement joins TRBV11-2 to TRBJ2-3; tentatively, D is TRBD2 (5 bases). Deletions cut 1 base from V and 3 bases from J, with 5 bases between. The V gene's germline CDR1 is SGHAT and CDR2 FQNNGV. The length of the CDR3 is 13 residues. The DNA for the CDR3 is TGTGCCAGCAGCTTAGCGGGGACAGATACGCAGTATTTT. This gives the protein CASSLAGTDTQYF.

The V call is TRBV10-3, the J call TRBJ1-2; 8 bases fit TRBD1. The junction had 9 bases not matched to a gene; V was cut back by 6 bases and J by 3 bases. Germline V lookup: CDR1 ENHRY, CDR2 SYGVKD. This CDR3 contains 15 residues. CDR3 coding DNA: TGTGCCATCAGGGGACAGGTTGAATCGGACTATGGCTACACCTTC. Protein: CAIRGQVESDYGYTF.

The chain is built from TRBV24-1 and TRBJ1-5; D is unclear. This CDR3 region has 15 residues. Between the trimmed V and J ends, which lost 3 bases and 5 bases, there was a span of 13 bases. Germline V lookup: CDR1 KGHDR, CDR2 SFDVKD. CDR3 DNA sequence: TGTGCCACCAGTGATAATCACTCAAGGGATCAGCCCCAGCATTTT. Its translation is CATSDNHSRDQPQHF.

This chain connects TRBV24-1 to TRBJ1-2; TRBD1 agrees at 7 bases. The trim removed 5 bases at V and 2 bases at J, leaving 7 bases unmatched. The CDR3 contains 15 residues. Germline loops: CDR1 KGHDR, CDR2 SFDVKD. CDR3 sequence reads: CATSASPGQNYGYTF. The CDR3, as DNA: TGTGCCACCAGTGCTTCTCCGGGACAGAACTATGGCTACACCTTC.

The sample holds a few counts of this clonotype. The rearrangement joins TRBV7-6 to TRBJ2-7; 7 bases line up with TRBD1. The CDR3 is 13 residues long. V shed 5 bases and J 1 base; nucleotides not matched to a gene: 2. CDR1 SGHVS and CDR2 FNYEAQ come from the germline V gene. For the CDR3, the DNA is TGTGCCAGCAGCCGGGACAGTTCCTACGAGCAGTACTTC. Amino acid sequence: CASSRDSSYEQYF.

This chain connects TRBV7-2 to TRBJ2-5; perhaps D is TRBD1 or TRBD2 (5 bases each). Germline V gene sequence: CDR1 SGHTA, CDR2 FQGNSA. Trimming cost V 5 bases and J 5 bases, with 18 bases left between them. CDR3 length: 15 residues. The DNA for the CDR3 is TGTGCCAGCAGCCCCCAGTGGGGGAAGGCCGAGACCCAGTACTTC. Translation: CASSPQWGKAETQYF.

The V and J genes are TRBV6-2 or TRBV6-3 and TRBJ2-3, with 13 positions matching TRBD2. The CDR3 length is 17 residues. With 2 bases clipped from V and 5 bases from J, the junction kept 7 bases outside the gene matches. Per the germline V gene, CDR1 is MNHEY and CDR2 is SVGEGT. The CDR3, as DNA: TGTGCCAGCAGTTACCTTACTAGCGGGAGGGCCCGAGATACGCAGTATTTT. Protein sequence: CASSYLTSGRARDTQYF.

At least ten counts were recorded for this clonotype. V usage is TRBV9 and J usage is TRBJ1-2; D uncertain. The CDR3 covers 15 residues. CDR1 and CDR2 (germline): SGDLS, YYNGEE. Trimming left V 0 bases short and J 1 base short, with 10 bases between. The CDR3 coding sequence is TGTGCCAGCAGCGTAGAGGGAGCCCTTAACTATGGCTACACCTTC. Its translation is CASSVEGALNYGYTF.

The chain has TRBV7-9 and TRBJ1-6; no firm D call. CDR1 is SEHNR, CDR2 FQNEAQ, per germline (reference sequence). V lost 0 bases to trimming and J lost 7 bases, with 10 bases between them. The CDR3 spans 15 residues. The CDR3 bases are TGTGCCAGCAGCTTAGCGCGGGGTGGGAATTCACCCCTCCACTTT. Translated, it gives CASSLARGGNSPLHF.

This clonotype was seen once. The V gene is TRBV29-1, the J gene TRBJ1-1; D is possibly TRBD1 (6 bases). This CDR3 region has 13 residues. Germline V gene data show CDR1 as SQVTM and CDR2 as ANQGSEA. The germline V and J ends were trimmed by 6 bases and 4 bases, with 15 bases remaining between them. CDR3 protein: CSVAGQFVTEAFF. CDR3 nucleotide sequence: TGCAGCGTAGCCGGACAGTTTGTCACTGAAGCTTTCTTT.

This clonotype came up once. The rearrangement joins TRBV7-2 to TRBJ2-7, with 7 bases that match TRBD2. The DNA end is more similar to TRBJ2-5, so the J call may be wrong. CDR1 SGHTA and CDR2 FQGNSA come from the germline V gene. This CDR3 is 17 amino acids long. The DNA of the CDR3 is TGTGCCAGCAGCTTAGACGGGCTAGCGGCTGGGAGAGAGACCCAGTACTTC. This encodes CASSLDGLAAGRETQYF.

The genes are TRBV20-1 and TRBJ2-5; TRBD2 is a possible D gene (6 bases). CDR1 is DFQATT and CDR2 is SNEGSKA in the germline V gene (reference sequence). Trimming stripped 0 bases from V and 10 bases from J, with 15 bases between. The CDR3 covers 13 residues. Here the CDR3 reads CSARDRLGGDQYF. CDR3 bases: TGCAGTGCTAGAGATCGTCTGGGCGGGGACCAGTACTTC.

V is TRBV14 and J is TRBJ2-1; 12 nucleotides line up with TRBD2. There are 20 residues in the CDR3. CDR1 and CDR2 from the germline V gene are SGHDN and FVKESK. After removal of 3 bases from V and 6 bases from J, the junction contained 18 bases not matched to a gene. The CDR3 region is CASSHWGVTSGGTRRNEQFF. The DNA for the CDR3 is TGTGCCAGCAGCCATTGGGGGGTGACTAGCGGGGGAACGCGCCGCAATGAGCAGTTCTTC.

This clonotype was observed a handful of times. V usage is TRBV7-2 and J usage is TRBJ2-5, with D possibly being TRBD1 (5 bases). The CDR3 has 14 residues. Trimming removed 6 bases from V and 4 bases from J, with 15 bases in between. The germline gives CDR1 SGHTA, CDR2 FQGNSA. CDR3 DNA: TGTGCCAGCAGGAGTGCAGGGAACCGAGAGACCCAGTACTTC. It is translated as CASRSAGNRETQYF.

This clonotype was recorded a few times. The CDR3 sequence is CASSYNGRRNEQFF. DNA of the CDR3: TGTGCCAGCAGCTACAATGGCCGGAGGAATGAGCAGTTCTTC. The V and J genes are TRBV7-3 and TRBJ2-1; the D gene is possibly TRBD2 (5 bases). V gave up 4 bases and J gave up 7 bases, with 14 bases separating them. Germline CDR1 reads SGHTA; CDR2 reads FQGTGA. CDR3 size: 14 residues.